The 24 T cell receptor beta chains below come from one sample, sequenced in a study of blood T cell repertoires in COVID-19. The protocol was immunoSEQ multiplex PCR, while the TCRdb copy is restricted to in-frame clones and leaves out a portion. The sample has 350,000 to 450,000 clones; 70% to 90% are singletons. The sequencing sample was made of peripheral blood. These TCRs come from an older woman with COVID-19, enrolled during active disease.

The chain carries TRBV7-3 and TRBJ2-7; possible D gene TRBD1, 6 bases. Looked up from germline, CDR1 is SGHTA and CDR2 is FQGTGA. V was clipped by 5 bases and J by 7 bases, with 15 bases between them. The CDR3 spans 13 residues. CDR3 sequence (DNA): TGTGCCAGCAGCGCGAACAGGGCGGGTGAGCAGTACTTC. This sequence encodes CASSANRAGEQYF.

The rearrangement joins TRBV5-1 to TRBJ2-1, with D possibly TRBD1 on 6 matching bases. The CDR3 loop spans 15 amino acids. The V gene lost 6 bases and the J gene lost 0 bases, with 13 bases spanning the gap. CDR1 and CDR2 from the germline V gene are SGHRS and YFSETQ. CDR3 amino acids: CASKVTGSSYNEQFF. The CDR3 nucleotides read TGCGCCAGCAAGGTTACAGGGAGCTCCTACAATGAGCAGTTCTTC.

This clone has just one count. The V and J genes are TRBV7-6 and TRBJ2-1, with 9 bases fitting TRBD2. CDR1 is SGHVS and CDR2 is FNYEAQ in the germline V gene. The CDR3 spans 16 residues. With V trimmed by 5 bases and J by 1 base, 6 bases remained unmatched. The CDR3 is CASSITSGQSYNEQFF. In DNA form, the CDR3 reads TGTGCCAGCAGCATTACTAGCGGGCAATCCTACAATGAGCAGTTCTTC.

Worth noting for this clone: Other DNA sequences within the sample encode an identical CDR3. The V and J genes are TRBV20-1 and TRBJ1-1, with 7 bases fitting TRBD1. V lost 3 bases to trimming and J lost 5 bases; unmatched junction nucleotides: 0. Germline CDR1 and CDR2: DFQATT and SNEGSKA (reference sequence). The CDR3 runs to 11 residues. The CDR3 loop is CSASRGTEAFF. The CDR3 bases are TGCAGTGCTAGCAGGGGGACTGAAGCTTTCTTT.

V is TRBV4-2 and J is TRBJ2-6, with 9 bases lining up with TRBD1. In germline, CDR1 is LGHNA, CDR2 YNFKEQ. The CDR3 is 14 amino acids. Trimming at V came to 2 bases and at J to 17 bases, leaving 10 bases not matched to a gene. The CDR3 region is CASSQPGQGPPVTF. As DNA, the CDR3 is TGTGCCAGCAGCCAACCGGGACAGGGCCCCCCTGTGACTTTC.

In DNA form, the CDR3 reads TGTGCCAGCGGGACAGGGAATTTTTACGAGCAGTACTTC. It is translated as CASGTGNFYEQYF. V is TRBV7-9 and J is TRBJ2-7, with 9 nucleotides matching TRBD1. Germline V gene data show CDR1 as SEHNR and CDR2 as FQNEAQ (reference sequence). The CDR3 sequence is 13 residues long. Losses at the gene ends were 8 bases for V and 4 bases for J; bases not matched to a gene: 6.

This clone appeared many times. This chain joins TRBV11-3 and TRBJ2-5; D gene unclear. This CDR3 is built from 12 residues. Trimming pared 4 bases from V and 5 bases from J, leaving 8 bases between. Germline CDR1 is SGHNT and CDR2 is YENEEA. CDR3 nucleotides: TGTGCCAGCAGCTCAGGTCGGGAGACCCAGTACTTC. Its protein is CASSSGRETQYF. The entire variable domain, with the rest obtained from reference TRBV11-3 and TRBJ2-5, is as follows: EAGVVQSPRYKIIEKKQPVAFWCNPISGHNTLYWYLQNLGQGPELLIRYENEEAVDDSQLPKDRFSAERLKGVDSTLKIQPAELGDSAVYLCASSSGRETQYFGPGTRLLVL.

The J gene is TRBJ2-7, the V gene TRBV2; D perhaps matches TRBD1 (6 bases). The germline V gene has CDR1 SNHLY and CDR2 FYNNEI. The V end lost 4 bases, the J end lost 3 bases, and 16 bases lay between the germline ends. This CDR3 is 15 amino acids long. DNA for the CDR3: TGTGCCAGCAGTGCCGGAGGACAGTCCTACTACGAGCAGTACTTC. It translates to CASSAGGQSYYEQYF.

This clone was observed a few times. The V call is TRBV6-1, the J call TRBJ1-3, with TRBD1 matching 7 bases. The CDR3 contains 16 residues. V gave up 3 bases and J gave up 0 bases; unmatched junction bases: 5. Looked up from germline, CDR1 is MNHNS and CDR2 is SASEGT. CDR3 region: CASSETGFSSGNTIYF. The DNA for the CDR3 is TGTGCCAGCAGTGAGACAGGGTTTAGCTCTGGAAACACCATATATTTT.

The chain links TRBV5-4 to TRBJ1-2, with TRBD1 as a possible D gene (6 bases). CDR1 and CDR2 from the germline V gene are SGHNT and YYREEE (reference sequence). Between the trimmed V and J ends, which lost 0 bases and 4 bases, there was a span of 13 bases. The CDR3 runs to 15 residues. The DNA of the CDR3 is TGTGCCAGCAGCTTGGCTGCGGGGGCAATCTATGGCTACACCTTC. Amino acid sequence: CASSLAAGAIYGYTF.

The rearrangement uses TRBV28 and TRBJ2-7; 10 positions match TRBD1. CDR3 length: 14 residues. V lost 7 bases to trimming and J lost 1 base; unmatched junction nucleotides: 4. The V gene's germline CDR1 is MDHEN and CDR2 SYDVKM. In DNA, the CDR3 is TGTGCCAGCAAAGACAGGGGGCGGTCCTACGAGCAGTACTTC. This encodes CASKDRGRSYEQYF.

V gene TRBV9 combines with J gene TRBJ1-1; 9 positions agree with TRBD1. V shed 4 bases and J 5 bases; nucleotides not matched to a gene: 6. Germline lookup yields CDR1 SGDLS and CDR2 YYNGEE. The CDR3 sequence is 14 residues long. The CDR3 protein is CASSYRQGDTEAFF. The CDR3 DNA reads TGTGCCAGCAGCTATAGACAGGGGGATACTGAAGCTTTCTTT.

This clone was observed once. The chain has TRBV7-2 and TRBJ1-5; perhaps TRBD1 as D (5 bases). V gave up 1 base and J gave up 7 bases, with 17 bases separating them. Germline CDR1 is SGHTA and CDR2 is FQGNSA. The CDR3 is 16 amino acids. CDR3 region: CASSLGLGQGGQPQHF. The CDR3 region has the DNA TGTGCCAGCAGCTTAGGGTTGGGCCAGGGAGGGCAGCCCCAGCATTTT.

In its sample, this clone was seen once. V gene TRBV9 combines with J gene TRBJ2-5; D might be TRBD2 (6 bases). The V end lost 0 bases, the J end lost 2 bases, and 8 bases lay between the germline ends. The CDR3 length is 14 residues. Per germline, CDR1 SGDLS and CDR2 YYNGEE. DNA of the CDR3: TGTGCCAGCAGCGTAGGGGACTCTCAAGAGACCCAGTACTTC. Translation: CASSVGDSQETQYF.

J is TRBJ1-5 and V is TRBV28, with TRBD1 as a possible D gene (5 bases). Germline values: CDR1 MDHEN, CDR2 SYDVKM. The V end was cut by 7 bases, the J end by 0 bases, with 13 bases between. This CDR3 comprises 15 residues. Here the CDR3 DNA reads TGTGCCAGCACCTCCACGGGGGGTAGCAATCAGCCCCAGCATTTT. Translating gives CASTSTGGSNQPQHF.

J is TRBJ2-7 and V is TRBV7-9; a possible D gene is TRBD2 (5 bases). CDR1 and CDR2 from the germline V gene are SEHNR and FQNEAQ (reference sequence). V gave up 1 base and J gave up 2 bases, with 9 bases separating them. There are 14 residues in the CDR3. This CDR3 reads CASSLDPRAYEQYF. The CDR3 bases are TGTGCCAGCAGCTTAGACCCGAGGGCCTACGAGCAGTACTTC.

The rearrangement uses TRBV5-1 and TRBJ2-1, with 10 bases aligning to TRBD2. The CDR3 is made up of 17 amino acids. Germline CDR1 and CDR2: SGHRS and YFSETQ. Germline trimming cut 2 bases from V and 9 bases from J; bases unmatched to any gene: 14. CDR3 in DNA: TGCGCCAGCAGCTTTGGTAGTCCTAGCGGGGGTTCCGGTGAGCAGTTCTTC. Translation gives CASSFGSPSGGSGEQFF.

CDR3 in amino acids: CASSFRGHRTDTQYF. In nucleotides, the CDR3 is TGTGCCAGCAGCTTTCGCGGACACCGCACAGATACGCAGTATTTT. The chain joins TRBV7-2 to TRBJ2-3; D possibly corresponds to TRBD1 (5 bases). Germline lookup yields CDR1 SGHTA and CDR2 FQGNSA. V dropped 3 bases and J dropped 1 base, with 11 bases sitting between them. The CDR3 is 15 residues long.

The chain is built from TRBV6-6 and TRBJ2-4, with a tentative D call TRBD1 (5 bases). The CDR3 length is 15 residues. The V gene's germline CDR1 is MNHNY and CDR2 SVGAGI (reference sequence). Trimming removed 0 bases at V and 5 bases at J, with 11 bases between. The CDR3: CASSYSIRDENIQYF. Here the CDR3 DNA reads TGTGCCAGCAGTTACTCGATCAGGGATGAAAACATTCAGTACTTC.

V usage is TRBV13 and J usage is TRBJ2-3; 7 nucleotides match TRBD2. V trimming: 5 bases; J trimming: 4 bases; junction bases outside the gene matches: 12. The CDR3 extends over 16 amino acids. Per germline, CDR1 PRHDT and CDR2 FYEKMQ (reference sequence). The CDR3 is CASSLLGGGGADTQYF. The DNA for the CDR3 is TGTGCCAGCAGCCTCCTTGGTGGCGGGGGAGCAGATACGCAGTATTTT.

This rearrangement joins TRBV7-2 to TRBJ2-3; D perhaps matches TRBD2 (6 bases). V dropped 5 bases and J dropped 0 bases, with 15 bases sitting between them. CDR3 length equals 16 residues. The germline V gene encodes CDR1 SGHTA and CDR2 FQGNSA. CDR3 in DNA: TGTGCCAGCAGCCCCCCGGGAGCGGCTAGCACAGATACGCAGTATTTT. Its translation is CASSPPGAASTDTQYF. Combining the CDR3 with reference TRBV7-2 and TRBJ2-3 gives the whole variable domain GAGVSQSPSNKVTEKGKDVELRCDPISGHTALYWYRQSLGQGLEFLIYFQGNSAPDKSGLPSDRFSAERTGGSVSTLTIQRTQQEDSAVYLCASSPPGAASTDTQYFGPGTRLTVL.

The chain combines TRBV3-1 (or the pseudogene TRBV3-2) with TRBJ1-2; 9 nucleotides agree with TRBD1. Germline V gene sequence: CDR1 LGHDT, CDR2 YNNKEL (reference sequence). The CDR3 spans 15 residues. Trimming took 1 base from V and 8 from J; bases not matched to a gene: 8. CDR3 DNA: TGTGCCAGCAGCCAAGTCGACAGGGGGACGAGGGGCTACACCTTC. It translates to CASSQVDRGTRGYTF.

The rearrangement uses TRBV7-2 and TRBJ2-3; TRBD2 agrees at 12 bases. Germline CDR1 and CDR2: SGHTA and FQGNSA. This CDR3 has 19 amino acids. The trim removed 2 bases at V and 4 bases at J, leaving 13 bases unmatched. CDR3 sequence: CASSLLASGGASRADTQYF. CDR3 DNA: TGTGCCAGCAGCTTATTAGCTAGCGGGGGGGCCAGCCGTGCAGATACGCAGTATTTT.

This sequence joins TRBV15 and TRBJ2-1; TRBD1 matches 8 bases. V dropped 0 bases and J dropped 7; count of bases not matched to a gene: 5. Germline CDR1 LNHNV, CDR2 YYDKDF (reference sequence). The CDR3 covers 15 residues. The CDR3 DNA follows: TGTGCCACCAGCAGAGATCTAACAGGGGGGAATGAGCAGTTCTTC. Translation: CATSRDLTGGNEQFF.